The TCR beta chain under discussion was sequenced for a study of CD4+ T cells in melanoma (dated by TCRdb to between 2021 and 2023). For the wider study: The study investigated neoantigen-specific CD4+ T cells in human melanoma. The study at large found these results: Neoantigen-specific CD4+ T cells were reported to be correlated with the function of CD8+ T cells, macrophages and B cells. Neoantigen-specific CD4+ T cells in melanoma were reported to show diverse differentiation states.

Donors were patients with melanoma. In the case of this clone: No cognate antigen has been identified for it. Base qualities are missing; no much larger clone stands one base away.

Receptor libraries were prepared by the immunoSEQ multiplex PCR assay. Imported from immuneACCESS, the table was reduced by TCRdb to in-frame sequences with V and J called. These copies leave out some clones; in studies compared against another copy, an unresolved V gene accounts for under half, and the cause of the remainder is not known. This sample comprises approximately 5,100 clones, roughly two thirds of them detected only once. The ten largest clones represent around 28% of the sample. Reading the germline V gene (reference sequence) gives CDR1 LNHNV and CDR2 YYDKDF. The CDR3 spans 14 residues, from the cysteine through the phenylalanine. Of all the DNA, just the CDR3 is kept, 42 bases in frame from base 1. V drops 3 bases and J drops 7 bases, leaving 13 bases in between.

The TCR comes from a human donor with melanoma. The sequenced material came from cells from a culture (not recorded whether cultured in vitro). The chain employs TRBV15 and TRBJ2-1; D gene: possibly TRBD1, on 6 matching bases. The DNA is TGTGCCACCAGCAGCTCCAACAGGGAGAATGAGCAGTTCTTC. Translated, this is CATSSSNRENEQFF.